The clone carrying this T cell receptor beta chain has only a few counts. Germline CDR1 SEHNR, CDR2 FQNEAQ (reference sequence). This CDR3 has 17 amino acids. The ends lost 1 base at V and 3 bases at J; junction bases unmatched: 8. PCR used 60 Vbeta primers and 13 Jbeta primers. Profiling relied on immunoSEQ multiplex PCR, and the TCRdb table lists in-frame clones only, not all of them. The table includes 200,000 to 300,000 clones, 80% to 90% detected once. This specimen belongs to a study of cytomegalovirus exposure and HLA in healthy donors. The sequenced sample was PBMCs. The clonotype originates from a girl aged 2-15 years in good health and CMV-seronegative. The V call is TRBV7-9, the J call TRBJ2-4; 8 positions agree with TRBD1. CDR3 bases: TGTGCCAGCAGCTTAGTTCTTTTGGACAGGGACAAAAACATTCAGTACTTC. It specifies CASSLVLLDRDKNIQYF.